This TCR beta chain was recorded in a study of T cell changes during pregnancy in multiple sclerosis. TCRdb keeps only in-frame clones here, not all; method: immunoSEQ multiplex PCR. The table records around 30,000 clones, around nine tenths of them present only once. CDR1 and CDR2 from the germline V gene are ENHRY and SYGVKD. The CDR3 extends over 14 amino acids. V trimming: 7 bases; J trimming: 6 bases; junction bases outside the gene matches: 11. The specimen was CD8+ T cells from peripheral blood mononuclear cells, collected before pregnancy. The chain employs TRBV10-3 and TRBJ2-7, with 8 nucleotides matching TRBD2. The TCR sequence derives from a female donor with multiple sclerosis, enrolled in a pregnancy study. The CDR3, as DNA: TGTGCCATCACCCGAGCGGGACTAGGCAGCGAGCAGTACTTC. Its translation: CAITRAGLGSEQYF.